Below are 9 T cell receptor beta chains sequenced from a single sample in a study of T cell clonality in common variable immunodeficiency. Measured with immunoSEQ multiplex PCR; TCRdb has only the in-frame clones, and not every one. This table holds around 47,000 clones with no singletons; the top ten claim about 2%. Sequencing was carried out using peripheral blood mononuclear cells. The receptors originated from a person aged 18-70 years in good health.

This clone was counted ten times or more. With the read ending 3 residues before the CDR3 end, the germline J gene is used to fill in that end. V is TRBV9 and J is TRBJ2-7, with TRBD2 identical over 10 bases. Germline CDR1 is SGDLS and CDR2 is YYNGEE. J was trimmed by 3 bases and V by 0 bases; bases with no gene match: 9. The CDR3 spans 17 residues. CDR3 DNA (partial): TGTGCCAGCAGCGTAGCTCCTAGCGGGGGAGGAGTCTACGAG. Residues: CASSVAPSGGGVYE. The complete CDR3 reads CASSVAPSGGGVYEQYF.

This clone was observed many times. The read terminates 3 residues before the CDR3 end, so the remaining end is supplied by the germline J gene. The chain recombines TRBV10-3 with TRBJ1-2; D might be TRBD1 (5 bases). This CDR3 has 14 residues. V lost 6 bases, J lost 0 bases, and 11 bases lay in between. Per germline, CDR1 ENHRY and CDR2 SYGVKD. CDR3 bases read: TGTGCCATCAGCCGAGAGGGGACTAACTATGGC. Translating gives CAISREGTNYG. The whole CDR3 sequence reads CAISREGTNYGYTF.

This clone was observed many times. The read is 3 residues too short to cover the CDR3 end, so that end is filled in from the germline J gene. The J gene is TRBJ2-2, the V gene TRBV18; 15 bases align to TRBD2. Per germline, CDR1 KGHSH and CDR2 LQKENI. Germline trimming cut 3 bases from V and 0 bases from J; bases unmatched to any gene: 8. CDR3 length: 20 residues. The CDR3 is CASSPLPGTSGRTNTGELFF. CDR3 DNA (partial): TGTGCCAGCTCACCGCTCCCCGGGACTAGCGGGAGGACGAACACCGGGGAG.

This clone appeared many times. The DNA ends 3 residues before the CDR3 does, and the rest of the CDR3 is filled in from the germline J gene. The chain recombines TRBV18 with TRBJ2-7; 7 nucleotides match TRBD2. V shed 1 base and J 5 bases; nucleotides not matched to a gene: 11. Germline V gene lookup returns CDR1 KGHSH and CDR2 LQKENI. CDR3 length: 16 residues. CDR3 bases read: TGTGCCAGCTCACCACGGGGAGCGGGAATCAGGAACGAG. This codes for CASSPRGAGIRNE. The full CDR3 is CASSPRGAGIRNEQYF.

This clone occurred many times. The read stops 3 residues short of the end of the CDR3; the missing end is completed from the germline J gene. The chain carries TRBV19 and TRBJ2-7; weak D call: TRBD1 (7 bases). This CDR3 has 13 residues. V was trimmed by 5 bases and J by 4 bases, leaving 12 bases between them. CDR1 and CDR2 (germline): LNHDA, SQIVND (reference sequence). CDR3 in amino acids: CASSLTGTYEQYF. The sequenced part of the CDR3 DNA is TGTGCCAGTAGTCTGACAGGGACTTACGAG.

In its sample, this clone was seen many times. The CDR3 end falls 3 residues outside the read, so it is completed with the germline J gene. The rearrangement links TRBV20-1 to TRBJ2-3; the D is unclear. V was pared by 2 bases and J by 0 bases, with 6 bases between. Germline V gene sequence: CDR1 DFQATT, CDR2 SNEGSKA (reference sequence). The CDR3 is 13 residues long. Here the CDR3 reads CSARSGSTDTQYF. Incomplete CDR3 DNA: TGCAGTGCTAGATCTGGCAGCACAGATACG.

This clone has at least ten counts. The read ends 3 residues shy of where the CDR3 ends; the end is completed using the germline J gene. This chain links TRBV6-1 with TRBJ2-2, with D perhaps matching TRBD1 (6 bases). The V and J ends lost 1 base and 7 bases respectively, with 19 bases between them. In germline, CDR1 is MNHNS, CDR2 SASEGT. The CDR3 totals 17 residues. The CDR3 bases that were read are TGTGCCAGCAGTGAAGGAAGGTGGGGACAACCGATCGGGGAG. It translates to CASSEGRWGQPIGE. The entire CDR3 reads CASSEGRWGQPIGELFF.

This clone was observed at least ten times. The sequenced fragment ends 3 residues before the CDR3 boundary, so the rest is inferred from the germline J gene. The gene calls are TRBV5-1 and TRBJ1-2, with no clear D. Germline V gene sequence: CDR1 SGHRS, CDR2 YFSETQ. This CDR3 region has 16 residues. Between the trimmed V and J ends, which lost 4 bases and 2 bases, there was a span of 18 bases. The CDR3 DNA, read in part, is TGCGCCAGCAGCATTGGAATTTCAGACAAGAACTATGGC. This sequence encodes CASSIGISDKNYG. The CDR3 reads in full as CASSIGISDKNYGYTF. Full variable domain (outside the CDR3, taken from reference TRBV5-1 and TRBJ1-2): KAGVTQTPRYLIKTRGQQVTLSCSPISGHRSVSWYQQTPGQGLQFLFEYFSETQRNKGNFPGRFSGRQFSNSRSEMNVSTLELGDSALYLCASSIGISDKNYGYTFGSGTRLTVV.

This clone occurred many times. The CDR3 end lies 3 residues beyond the end of the read and is filled in from the germline J gene. This rearrangement joins TRBV5-1 to TRBJ2-2; 8 bases map to TRBD2. Trimming removed 3 bases from V and 5 bases from J; junction bases left unmatched: 6. Germline lookup yields CDR1 SGHRS and CDR2 YFSETQ. This CDR3 contains 15 residues. CDR3: CASSSVLAETGELFF. The sequenced CDR3 bases are TGCGCCAGCAGCTCTGTACTAGCGGAAACCGGGGAG.